The text below deals with one TCR beta chain. This table comes from immunoSEQ multiplex PCR, and its TCRdb copy is limited to in-frame clones, with some not included. Among more than 300,000 clones, roughly 90% were seen once, and the ten largest hold 9.5% to 12%. V was shortened by 1 base and J by 8 bases, with 14 bases between the two germline ends. Germline CDR1 is LGHDT and CDR2 is YNNKEL (reference sequence). There are 14 residues in the CDR3. This sample was included in a study of Ad26.COV2.S vaccination and SARS-CoV-2 variants. Regarding treatment: 15 to 20 received Ad26.COV2.S at low or high dose, single or two shots; about 5 received placebo; per-sample allocation not given. Day 63 following the first vaccine or placebo injection was when the samples were taken.

The rearrangement joins TRBV3-1 (or the pseudogene TRBV3-2) to TRBJ1-2; the D gene is possibly TRBD1 (5 bases). The receptor was derived from a person between 18 and 59 years old who received the Ad26.COV2.S COVID-19 vaccine or a placebo. The source material was peripheral blood, sampled in a trial of Ad26.COV2.S vaccine versus placebo. The CDR3 coding sequence is TGTGCCAGCAGCCAAGGACAGACCCCTTACGGCTACACCTTC. It specifies CASSQGQTPYGYTF.